Shown below are 14 T cell receptor beta chains from a single sample sequenced in a study of CD8+CD57+ T cells in acquired aplastic anemia. Sequencing was done on patients that had shown CD8+CD57+ cell expansion by flow cytometry. TCR beta VDJ and CDR3 profiling used genomic DNA as template. MiXCR, applied by TCRdb to the reads, yields one record per CDR3 protein. This repertoire shows more than 150,000 distinct CDR3 sequences, less than 50% found once; its top ten account for 10% to 15%. Sequenced material: sorted CD4+, CD8+, or CD8+CD57+ T cells (not recorded which) from PBMCs. The receptors here all came from a human donor with aplastic anemia.

As regards this clonotype: Possible read error: a much larger clone is one base away. This chain uses TRBV6-5 with TRBJ2-7; 9 bases fit TRBD1. The CDR3 length is 17 residues. Germline V gene lookup returns CDR1 MNHEY and CDR2 SVGAGI. CDR3 protein: CAISYALRQGGNYEQYF. The CDR3 DNA reads as TGTGCCATCAGTTACGCCCTCAGACAGGGGGGAAACTACGAGCAGTACTTC.

J is TRBJ2-5 and V is TRBV2, with 9 nucleotides matching TRBD1. CDR3 length: 15 residues. The germline CDR1 and CDR2 sequences are SNHLY and FYNNEI. V lost 5 bases and J lost 7; bases outside the gene matches: 11. The CDR3 DNA is TGTGCCAGCAGTAATGGGACAGGGCAATACGGGACCCAGTACTTC. It is translated as CASSNGTGQYGTQYF. Full variable domain (rest looked up from reference TRBV2 and TRBJ2-5): EPEVTQTPSHQVTQMGQEVILRCVPISNHLYFYWYRQILGQKVEFLVSFYNNEISEKSEIFDDQFSVERPDGSNFTLKIRSTKLEDSAMYFCASSNGTGQYGTQYFGPGTRLLVL.

This clonotype was found many times. The V call is TRBV5-1, the J call TRBJ2-2, with D possibly being TRBD1 (6 bases). The CDR3 extends over 16 amino acids. Germline V gene lookup returns CDR1 SGHRS and CDR2 YFSETQ. Trimming pared 4 bases from V and 2 bases from J, leaving 15 bases between. This CDR3 reads CASSPGYRVNTGELFF. The CDR3 DNA sequence: TGCGCCAGCAGCCCGGGCTACAGGGTAAACACCGGGGAGCTGTTTTTT.

This sequence joins TRBV20-1 and TRBJ2-1; D uncertain. The ends were cut back, 6 bases at V and 1 base at J, with 10 bases in the middle. This CDR3 region has 13 residues. Germline values: CDR1 DFQATT, CDR2 SNEGSKA (reference sequence). CDR3 loop: CSAHSESYNEQFF. CDR3 DNA sequence: TGCAGTGCCCACTCAGAGTCCTACAATGAGCAGTTCTTC.

The chain links TRBV20-1 to TRBJ2-7, with 7 nucleotides matching TRBD1. The CDR3 consists of 13 residues. CDR1 DFQATT and CDR2 SNEGSKA come from the germline V gene (reference sequence). The junction had 5 bases not matched to a gene; V was cut back by 6 bases and J by 0 bases. CDR3 sequence reads: CSAPTGVSYEQYF. The DNA of the CDR3 is TGCAGTGCGCCAACAGGGGTCTCCTACGAGCAGTACTTC.

The rearrangement joins TRBV11-2 to TRBJ2-3; D might be TRBD1 (5 bases). CDR1 SGHAT and CDR2 FQNNGV come from the germline V gene. Trimming removed 5 bases at V and 4 bases at J, with 25 bases between. The CDR3 has 18 amino acids. CDR3 sequence (DNA): TGTGCCAGCAGCCCAAGGGGTGGGTCTTGGTATGATGCAGATACGCAGTATTTT. This gives the protein CASSPRGGSWYDADTQYF.

V gene TRBV12-3 or TRBV12-4 combines with J gene TRBJ1-6, with D hard to call. Trimming took off 3 bases at V and 10 bases at J, with 13 bases between the two ends. The CDR3 extends over 14 amino acids. The CDR3 nucleotides are TGTGCCAGCAGTTTGCGGCCAGCGGGATCACCCCTCCACTTT. It specifies CASSLRPAGSPLHF.

This chain links TRBV5-1 with TRBJ1-6; no clear D. This CDR3 region has 18 residues. Germline V gene data show CDR1 as SGHRS and CDR2 as YFSETQ. V was shortened by 0 bases and J by 5 bases, with 18 bases between the two germline ends. DNA for the CDR3: TGCGCCAGCAGCTTGGGGTCTCCAGCTATCGGAAATAATTCACCCCTCCACTTT. The encoded protein is CASSLGSPAIGNNSPLHF.

This clonotype showed up many times. The V gene is TRBV7-9, the J gene TRBJ1-6; tentative D call: TRBD1 (5 bases). Trimming shortened V by 2 bases and J by 5 bases, and 10 bases separated the two germline ends. The CDR3 length is 15 residues. Germline CDR1 SEHNR, CDR2 FQNEAQ (reference sequence). The CDR3: CASSLRGMNNSPLHF. Written as DNA, the CDR3 is TGTGCCAGCAGCTTAAGGGGAATGAATAATTCACCCCTCCACTTT.

This clonotype showed up many times. The V call is TRBV25-1, the J call TRBJ2-7; D is perhaps TRBD2 (7 bases). This CDR3 spans 16 amino acids. Germline V gives CDR1 MGHDK, CDR2 SYGVNS. V gave up 1 base and J gave up 1 base, with 14 bases separating them. CDR3 sequence: CASSESGGGPSYEQYF. Written as DNA, the CDR3 is TGTGCCAGCAGTGAATCTGGGGGGGGGCCTTCCTACGAGCAGTACTTC.

The chain carries TRBV10-3 and TRBJ1-1, with D perhaps TRBD1 (6 bases). The CDR3 is made up of 14 amino acids. Germline V gene data show CDR1 as ENHRY and CDR2 as SYGVKD. The V end was cut by 10 bases, the J end by 5 bases, with 20 bases between. In DNA, the CDR3 is TGTGCCAGCACCTTACAGGGAGGAGGGACTGAAGCTTTCTTT. Translation: CASTLQGGGTEAFF.

The chain combines TRBV7-3 with TRBJ2-7; D might be TRBD1 or TRBD2, each matching 5 bases. The CDR3 is 13 residues long. Trimming stripped 1 base from V and 6 bases from J, with 10 bases between. Germline V lookup: CDR1 SGHTA, CDR2 FQGTGA. The CDR3 bases are TGTGCCAGCAGCTTAAACGGGGCATCCGAGCAGTACTTC. Translating gives CASSLNGASEQYF.

This clonotype was counted ten times or more. This chain links TRBV28 with TRBJ1-5; 9 nucleotides match TRBD1. This CDR3 comprises 15 residues. With V trimmed by 6 bases and J by 2 bases, 5 bases remained unmatched. Germline V gives CDR1 MDHEN, CDR2 SYDVKM. Written as DNA, the CDR3 is TGTGCCAGCAGCGGGACAGGGATAGGCAATCAGCCCCAGCATTTT. Encoded protein: CASSGTGIGNQPQHF. Using reference TRBV28 and TRBJ1-5 for the parts outside the CDR3, the full variable domain is DVKVTQSSRYLVKRTGEKVFLECVQDMDHENMFWYRQDPGLGLRLIYFSYDVKMKEKGDIPEGYSVSREKKERFSLILESASTNQTSMYLCASSGTGIGNQPQHFGDGTRLSIL.

In this sample, this clonotype turned up a few times. The chain joins TRBV3-1 to TRBJ1-4; D perhaps matches TRBD1 (5 bases). The CDR3 has 13 residues. The germline gives CDR1 LGHDT, CDR2 YNNKEL (reference sequence). V dropped 7 bases and J dropped 7 bases, with 13 bases sitting between them. CDR3 sequence reads: CASTRQGGEKLFF. CDR3 in DNA: TGTGCCAGCACTAGGCAGGGCGGTGAAAAACTGTTTTTT.